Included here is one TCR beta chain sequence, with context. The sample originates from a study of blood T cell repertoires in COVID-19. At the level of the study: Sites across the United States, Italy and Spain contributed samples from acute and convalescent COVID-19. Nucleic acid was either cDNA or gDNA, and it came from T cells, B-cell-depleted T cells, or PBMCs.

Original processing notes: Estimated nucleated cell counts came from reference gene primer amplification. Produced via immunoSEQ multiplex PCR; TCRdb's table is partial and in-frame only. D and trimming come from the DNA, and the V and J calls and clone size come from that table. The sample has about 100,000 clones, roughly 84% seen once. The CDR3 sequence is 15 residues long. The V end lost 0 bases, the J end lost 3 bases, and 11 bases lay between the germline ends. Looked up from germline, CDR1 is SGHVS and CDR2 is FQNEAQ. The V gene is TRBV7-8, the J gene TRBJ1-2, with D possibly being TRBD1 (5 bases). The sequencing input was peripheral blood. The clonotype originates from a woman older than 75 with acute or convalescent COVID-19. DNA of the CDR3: TGTGCCAGCAGCTTAGCGGCAGGGATAGACTATGGCTACACCTTC. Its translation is CASSLAAGIDYGYTF.